This TCR beta chain stems from a study of T-cell reconstitution after alpha-beta-depleted transplantation in children. Preparation of the TCRbeta library used unique molecular identifiers. TCRdb recomputed calls from the PCR reads with MiXCR, one row per CDR3 protein. The table records 30,000 or so distinct CDR3 sequences, approximately 6.9% of them present only once. Overall study results and limits: About two months after transplant, alpha-beta T cells reportedly came from several hundred expanded graft clones. For some patients, TCRbeta diversity was high at day 60 because of recipient T cells and thymic progenitors that survived. At the one-year point after transplant, T-cell counts and TCRbeta diversity were found to come mostly from T cells that had been newly produced.

Germline V gene lookup returns CDR1 LGHDT and CDR2 YNNKEL (reference sequence). This CDR3 is built from 19 residues. Trimming took 0 bases from V and 0 from J; bases not matched to a gene: 8. At least ten counts were recorded for this clonotype. Its antigen remains unidentified. J is TRBJ2-1 and V is TRBV3-1; 10 bases fit TRBD2. This clonotype was obtained from a child under two years old who had a stem cell transplant for acute myeloid leukemia, so the T cells may come from the graft donor. Source: peripheral blood, taken 60 days after TCRalphabeta/CD19-depleted stem cell transplant. Here the CDR3 reads CASSQDRRTSGNSYNEQFF. The CDR3 region has the DNA TGTGCCAGCAGCCAAGATCGCCGGACTAGCGGAAACTCCTACAATGAGCAGTTCTTC.